This entry lists 20 T cell receptor beta chains sequenced from one sample in a study of OX40 agonist ivuxolimab in advanced cancers. TCRdb's copy holds only in-frame clones and misses some; the assay was immunoSEQ multiplex PCR. The sample contains about 79,000 clones, under 85% of which appear only once. The sample was CD4+ or CD8+ T cells sorted from blood, taken in a trial of the OX40 agonist ivuxolimab. These receptors all stem from an adult with an advanced solid tumor such as melanoma, head and neck, liver or kidney cancer.

V and J are TRBV5-6 and TRBJ2-7; no definite D call. The CDR3 loop spans 15 amino acids. V was cut by 4 bases and J by 3 bases, with 17 bases left in between. The V gene's germline CDR1 is SGHDT and CDR2 YYEEEE. The CDR3 DNA reads as TGTGCCAGCAGCCGCGGTCAGCCTAAGAACTACGAGCAGTACTTC. Translation: CASSRGQPKNYEQYF.

The chain recombines TRBV11-3 with TRBJ2-7, with 7 nucleotides matching TRBD2. Germline CDR1 reads SGHNT; CDR2 reads YENEEA. The J segment lost 3 bases and the V segment lost 5 bases, leaving 7 bases of the junction unmatched. This CDR3 is 14 amino acids long. CDR3 in amino acids: CASSTRLAFYEQYF. CDR3 nucleotide sequence: TGTGCCAGCAGCACCAGACTAGCCTTCTACGAGCAGTACTTC.

This clone was detected once. J is TRBJ2-2 and V is TRBV12-5, with 10 bases lining up with TRBD2. After removal of 1 base from V and 7 bases from J, the junction contained 6 bases not matched to a gene. This CDR3 spans 16 amino acids. Germline values: CDR1 LGHNT, CDR2 FRNRAP. The CDR3 DNA follows: TGTGCTAGTGGTTTGGGGAGCGGGAGGGCCGTCGGGGAGCTGTTTTTT. This translates into CASGLGSGRAVGELFF.

CDR3 nucleotide sequence: TGTGCCAGCAGTTTTAGCCGGCTAGCGGGAGGGAATACCTACGAGCAGTACTTC. Translating gives CASSFSRLAGGNTYEQYF. The chain joins TRBV28 to TRBJ2-7, with 12 bases that match TRBD2. Losses at the gene ends were 3 bases for V and 2 bases for J; bases not matched to a gene: 11. Germline V gene lookup returns CDR1 MDHEN and CDR2 SYDVKM. This CDR3 contains 18 residues.

Points on this clone: The junction shows a germline mismatch at one end, possibly a read error. The rearrangement uses TRBV7-7 and TRBJ2-2; D remains unclear. The CDR3 length is 16 residues. Germline V gene lookup returns CDR1 SSHAT and CDR2 FNYEAQ (reference sequence). This CDR3 reads CASSSLPFGDTGELFF. The DNA of the CDR3 is TGTGCTAGCAGCTCCCTACCCTTTGGCGACACCGGGGAGCTGTTTTTT.

This sequence joins TRBV28 and TRBJ2-3; no firm D call. Trimming cost V 6 bases and J 6 bases, with 16 bases left between them. Germline V gives CDR1 MDHEN, CDR2 SYDVKM. The CDR3 spans 14 residues. The CDR3 region is CASSRASRPDTQYF. The CDR3 DNA is TGTGCCAGCAGCCGGGCTAGTCGCCCTGATACGCAGTATTTT.

The J gene is TRBJ2-1, the V gene TRBV2, with TRBD1 matching over 7 bases. The germline V gene has CDR1 SNHLY and CDR2 FYNNEI. The CDR3 runs to 13 residues. J lost 8 bases, V lost 8 bases, and 9 bases had no gene match. CDR3 protein: CASHRTGDDEQFF. The DNA of the CDR3 is TGTGCCAGCCACAGAACAGGGGACGATGAGCAGTTCTTC.

V usage is TRBV13 and J usage is TRBJ1-3; D perhaps matches TRBD1 (6 bases). This CDR3 comprises 15 residues. The germline V gene has CDR1 PRHDT and CDR2 FYEKMQ (reference sequence). V was shortened by 5 bases and J by 0 bases, with 11 bases between the two germline ends. CDR3: CASSLRTDSGNTIYF. The CDR3 bases are TGTGCCAGCAGCCTCCGGACAGACTCTGGAAACACCATATATTTT.

The CDR3 is CASSTGQGGYEQYF. The CDR3 nucleotides read TGCGCCAGCAGCACCGGACAGGGTGGGTACGAGCAGTACTTC. V is TRBV5-1 and J is TRBJ2-7; the match to TRBD1 covers 8 bases. The CDR3 runs to 14 residues. CDR1 is SGHRS, CDR2 YFSETQ, per germline. V lost 4 bases, J lost 4 bases, and 7 bases stayed unmatched.

CDR3 DNA: TGTGCCAGCAGCTCCACCCCAAGCGAACGGGTGGCTTTCTTT. The encoded protein is CASSSTPSERVAFF. The chain joins TRBV28 to TRBJ1-1; D uncertain. Germline-derived CDR1 and CDR2 are MDHEN and SYDVKM. This CDR3 contains 14 residues. V lost 6 bases and J lost 11, with 22 bases in between.

The chain employs TRBV7-2 and TRBJ2-5; TRBD1 might be the D (5 bases). In germline, CDR1 is SGHTA, CDR2 FQGNSA. CDR3 length equals 14 residues. Trimming stripped 0 bases from V and 5 bases from J, with 10 bases between. The CDR3 DNA sequence: TGTGCCAGCAGCTTAGCCCAGGGTTTTGAGACCCAGTACTTC. Encoded protein: CASSLAQGFETQYF.

The J gene is TRBJ2-6, the V gene TRBV11-3; no clear D gene. Germline V gives CDR1 SGHNT, CDR2 YENEEA. This CDR3 has 13 amino acids. Trimming stripped 0 bases from V and 8 bases from J, with 5 bases between. CDR3 in DNA: TGTGCCAGCAGCTTAGATGTGTCCAACGTCCTGACTTTC. It specifies CASSLDVSNVLTF.

This chain uses TRBV6-1 with TRBJ2-7; D is unclear. CDR3 length: 14 residues. V was pared by 0 bases and J by 3 bases, with 9 bases between. The germline V gene has CDR1 MNHNS and CDR2 SASEGT. CDR3 amino acids: CASSEARGFYEQYF. The CDR3 bases are TGTGCCAGCAGTGAAGCGCGCGGATTCTACGAGCAGTACTTC.

The chain uses TRBV19 and TRBJ2-1, with 11 bases lining up with TRBD2. The CDR3 runs 15 residues. Germline V lookup: CDR1 LNHDA, CDR2 SQIVND (reference sequence). V was clipped by 5 bases and J by 6 bases; unmatched bases: 6. The CDR3 nucleotides read TGTGCCAGTAGTCTAGGGACTAGCGGTCTCAATGAGCAGTTCTTC. Translating gives CASSLGTSGLNEQFF. Full variable domain (rest looked up from reference TRBV19 and TRBJ2-1): DGGITQSPKYLFRKEGQNVTLSCEQNLNHDAMYWYRQDPGQGLRLIYYSQIVNDFQKGDIAEGYSVSREKKESFPLTVTSAQKNPTAFYLCASSLGTSGLNEQFFGPGTRLTVL.

The chain couples TRBV15 to TRBJ2-5; 8 nucleotides agree with TRBD2. The DNA matches TRBJ2-7 better at its end, which makes the J call doubtful. Germline V gives CDR1 LNHNV, CDR2 YYDKDF (reference sequence). The CDR3 contains 15 residues. The CDR3 DNA reads as TGTGCCACCAGCGGTGGGACTAGATCTGACTACGAGCAGTACTTC. Amino acid sequence: CATSGGTRSDYEQYF.

The rearrangement uses TRBV4-1 and TRBJ2-1; perhaps TRBD2 as D (5 bases). The CDR3 is 20 amino acids. V dropped 0 bases and J dropped 0 bases, with 21 bases sitting between them. The V gene's germline CDR1 is MGHRA and CDR2 YSYEKL. The CDR3 DNA follows: TGCGCCAGCAGCCAAGATTTCTTAGCGCGGCGGCGGAGCTCCTACAATGAGCAGTTCTTC. Protein: CASSQDFLARRRSSYNEQFF.

V and J are TRBV27 and TRBJ2-2; 9 nucleotides match TRBD1. In germline, CDR1 is MNHEY, CDR2 SMNVEV (reference sequence). The CDR3 is 17 residues long. V shed 0 bases and J 5 bases; nucleotides not matched to a gene: 7. DNA of the CDR3: TGTGCCAGCAGTTTATCCCCAGGGACAGGGTTGACCGGGGAGCTGTTTTTT. As protein: CASSLSPGTGLTGELFF.

The genes are TRBV14 and TRBJ2-3; D unclear. V dropped 5 bases and J dropped 6 bases, with 15 bases sitting between them. The CDR3 sequence is 14 residues long. From germline, CDR1 is SGHDN and CDR2 FVKESK. The CDR3 here is CASSLLVKGDTQYF. DNA for the CDR3: TGTGCCAGCAGCTTACTCGTCAAGGGCGATACGCAGTATTTT. Together with reference TRBV14 and TRBJ2-3, the CDR3 gives the full variable domain: EAGVTQFPSHSVIEKGQTVTLRCDPISGHDNLYWYRRVMGKEIKFLLHFVKESKQDESGMPNNRFLAERTGGTYSTLKVQPAELEDSGVYFCASSLLVKGDTQYFGPGTRLTVL.

CDR3 amino acids: CASSPTGDEQYF. The CDR3 nucleotides read TGTGCCAGCAGTCCGACGGGCGACGAGCAGTACTTC. The V and J genes are TRBV11-2 and TRBJ2-7; D remains ambiguous. This CDR3 region has 12 residues. V gave up 6 bases and J gave up 5 bases, with 11 bases separating them. In germline, CDR1 is SGHAT, CDR2 FQNNGV.

In this sample, this clone turned up once. V usage is TRBV9 and J usage is TRBJ2-7; no clear D. The CDR3 consists of 13 residues. V gave up 3 bases and J gave up 5 bases, with 12 bases separating them. CDR1 and CDR2 from the germline V gene are SGDLS and YYNGEE. The CDR3 DNA reads as TGTGCCAGCAGCGAGCCCTATAACGACGAGCAGTACTTC. It translates to CASSEPYNDEQYF.